The 31 T cell receptor beta chains in this list originate from one sample, sequenced in a study of shared clonotypes between healthy human individuals (dated by TCRdb to the early 2020s). Receptor libraries were prepared by the immunoSEQ multiplex PCR assay. The immuneACCESS repertoire file appears here via TCRdb, limited to in-frame rearrangements. These files lack a portion of the clones; in checked studies, under half of the deficit traces to unresolved V genes, and the cause of the others is not known. The sample table records under 1,100,000 clones; roughly 70% of these occur just once. Around 1.5% of the sample belongs to the ten largest clones. The sequenced sample was memory CD4+ T cells sorted from blood. The sample's cell subset or site, from its label and the paper: CD45RA-negative fraction. These receptors were obtained from a man aged 18 to 30 in good health.

This clone was found once. V is TRBV5-1 and J is TRBJ1-1; the D is unclear. Germline values: CDR1 SGHRS, CDR2 YFSETQ. The CDR3 is 15 residues long. Trimming shortened V by 0 bases and J by 0 bases, and 9 bases separated the two germline ends. In DNA form, the CDR3 reads TGCGCCAGCAGCTTGGAAACAGAAATGAACACTGAAGCTTTCTTT. It translates to CASSLETEMNTEAFF.

The CDR3 loop reads CAGATGIVSGYTF. The CDR3 DNA sequence: TGTGCCGGCGCTACCGGGATTGTAAGCGGCTACACCTTC. The rearrangement links TRBV6-1 to TRBJ1-2, with D unclear. Germline V gene data show CDR1 as MNHNS and CDR2 as SASEGT. V lost 11 bases to trimming and J lost 8 bases, with 21 bases between them. This CDR3 has 13 residues.

In its sample, this clone was seen a few times. The chain carries TRBV5-1 and TRBJ2-7; D is perhaps TRBD1 (5 bases). Germline V gene data show CDR1 as SGHRS and CDR2 as YFSETQ. V was pared by 4 bases and J by 0 bases, with 14 bases between. The CDR3 covers 15 residues. The chain's CDR3 is CASSAGHMVSYEQYF. CDR3 coding DNA: TGCGCCAGCAGCGCCGGACACATGGTCTCCTACGAGCAGTACTTC.

This chain joins TRBV19 and TRBJ2-7; perhaps D is TRBD1 or TRBD2 (5 bases each). V was cut by 6 bases and J by 0 bases, with 12 bases left in between. Germline V gene sequence: CDR1 LNHDA, CDR2 SQIVND (reference sequence). The CDR3 contains 14 residues. The CDR3 bases are TGTGCCAGTAGGTGGGACCAAAGCTCCTACGAGCAGTACTTC. Its protein product is CASRWDQSSYEQYF.

The chain joins TRBV7-2 to TRBJ1-4; D remains unclear. Trimming removed 5 bases from V and 11 bases from J, with 18 bases in between. CDR3 length: 14 amino acids. CDR1 and CDR2 (germline): SGHTA, FQGNSA. CDR3 sequence reads: CASSRPGSPGKLFF. CDR3 coding DNA: TGTGCCAGCAGCCGCCCCGGGTCCCCTGGGAAACTGTTTTTT.

The sample holds a few counts of this clone. The V and J genes are TRBV30 and TRBJ1-1; D uncertain. The V end was cut by 0 bases, the J end by 4 bases, with 9 bases between. The CDR3 length is 13 residues. The germline CDR1 and CDR2 sequences are GTSNPN and SVGIG (reference sequence). CDR3 nucleotides: TGTGCCTGGAGTGTAAGTTGGAGCACTGAAGCTTTCTTT. Protein sequence: CAWSVSWSTEAFF.

V and J are TRBV10-3 and TRBJ2-7; D is perhaps TRBD1 or TRBD2 (5 bases each). The V gene's germline CDR1 is ENHRY and CDR2 SYGVKD. The V and J ends lost 8 bases and 6 bases respectively, with 20 bases between them. This CDR3 is 14 amino acids long. The DNA for the CDR3 is TGTGCCATCTCTCCGGGGCGGATTACGACCGAGCAGTACTTC. Protein product: CAISPGRITTEQYF.

This clone showed up just a few times. This chain joins TRBV10-3 and TRBJ2-5; 8 positions match TRBD2. Germline V gives CDR1 ENHRY, CDR2 SYGVKD. The CDR3 is 13 amino acids. With 4 bases clipped from V and 4 bases from J, the junction kept 2 bases outside the gene matches. CDR3 sequence: CAISGSGGETQYF. The DNA for the CDR3 is TGTGCCATCAGTGGCAGCGGGGGAGAGACCCAGTACTTC.

The V and J genes are TRBV2 and TRBJ2-3; 9 bases match TRBD2. This CDR3 region has 15 residues. Unmatched junction bases numbered 0, after V lost 2 bases and J lost 0 bases. CDR1 SNHLY and CDR2 FYNNEI come from the germline V gene. CDR3 protein: CASSELAGSTDTQYF. The CDR3 coding sequence is TGTGCCAGCAGTGAACTAGCGGGAAGCACAGATACGCAGTATTTT.

The V gene is TRBV10-3, the J gene TRBJ2-4; 7 nucleotides match TRBD1. Unmatched junction bases numbered 15, after V lost 6 bases and J lost 4 bases. The CDR3 length is 17 residues. Germline V lookup: CDR1 ENHRY, CDR2 SYGVKD. CDR3 residues: CAISAAGSGTDKNIQYF. CDR3 nucleotides: TGTGCCATCAGCGCTGCTGGAAGTGGGACAGATAAAAACATTCAGTACTTC.

V and J are TRBV9 and TRBJ2-5; 9 bases align to TRBD2. V shed 0 bases, J shed 8 bases, and the junction held 5 bases outside the gene matches. Germline assignment: CDR1 SGDLS and CDR2 YYNGEE. This CDR3 region has 14 residues. The CDR3 DNA reads TGTGCCAGCAGCGTAGCTAGCGGGGTTGACACCCAGTACTTC. Translation: CASSVASGVDTQYF.

The chain carries TRBV5-1 and TRBJ2-2; perhaps TRBD1 as D (6 bases). From germline, CDR1 is SGHRS and CDR2 YFSETQ. V was pared by 4 bases and J by 3 bases, with 13 bases between. The CDR3 loop spans 15 amino acids. This CDR3 reads CASSPQGSDTGELFF. In DNA form, the CDR3 reads TGCGCCAGCAGCCCACAGGGTTCAGACACCGGGGAGCTGTTTTTT.

As for this clone: A clone one base away is much larger, so this may be a read error. The same CDR3 arises from other DNA sequences in this sample as well. V usage is TRBV11-2 and J usage is TRBJ1-2, with TRBD1 identical over 9 bases. With 5 bases clipped from V and 4 bases from J, the junction kept 2 bases outside the gene matches. CDR1 SGHAT and CDR2 FQNNGV come from the germline V gene. This CDR3 has 13 residues. The CDR3 DNA is TGTGCCAGCAGCCCGGACAGGGGCTATGGCTACACCTTC. It is translated as CASSPDRGYGYTF.

CDR3: CASSKGRGARGTEAFF. The CDR3 DNA sequence: TGTGCCAGCAGCAAGGGTAGGGGCGCGAGGGGCACTGAAGCTTTCTTT. The chain links TRBV21-1 to TRBJ1-1. TRBV21-1 is annotated as a pseudogene. This CDR3 region has 16 residues.

The V gene is TRBV7-9, the J gene TRBJ2-7; D is unresolved. V was cut by 2 bases and J by 2 bases, with 13 bases left in between. Germline CDR1 and CDR2: SEHNR and FQNEAQ (reference sequence). CDR3 length: 15 residues. The CDR3 spells CASSLRAGPTYEQYF. The CDR3 bases are TGTGCCAGCAGCTTAAGAGCTGGGCCAACCTACGAGCAGTACTTC.

The genes are TRBV5-4 and TRBJ2-7; 14 bases match TRBD2. V was pared by 10 bases and J by 5 bases, with 5 bases of the junction left unmatched. The CDR3 is 13 amino acids. Germline V lookup: CDR1 SGHNT, CDR2 YYREEE (reference sequence). The CDR3 sequence is CAGGLAGVDEQYF. DNA for the CDR3: TGTGCCGGGGGACTAGCGGGAGTGGACGAGCAGTACTTC.

This clone was detected only once. The genes are TRBV7-2 and TRBJ2-7, with 7 nucleotides matching TRBD2. J lost 6 bases, V lost 3 bases, and 5 bases had no gene match. CDR3 size: 13 residues. Germline CDR1 SGHTA, CDR2 FQGNSA. CDR3 sequence reads: CASSFGGSSEQYF. DNA of the CDR3: TGTGCCAGCAGCTTCGGCGGGAGCAGCGAGCAGTACTTC.

V usage is TRBV5-1 and J usage is TRBJ2-1; the match to TRBD1 covers 11 bases. This CDR3 comprises 15 residues. Germline values: CDR1 SGHRS, CDR2 YFSETQ. V gave up 0 bases and J gave up 7 bases; unmatched junction bases: 3. This CDR3 is CASSLEDRGRNEQFF. The CDR3 nucleotides are TGCGCCAGCAGCTTGGAGGACAGGGGGCGAAATGAGCAGTTCTTC. Complete variable domain (other parts from reference TRBV5-1 and TRBJ2-1): KAGVTQTPRYLIKTRGQQVTLSCSPISGHRSVSWYQQTPGQGLQFLFEYFSETQRNKGNFPGRFSGRQFSNSRSEMNVSTLELGDSALYLCASSLEDRGRNEQFFGPGTRLTVL.

This clone was picked up one time. This chain connects TRBV10-3 to TRBJ1-6; D unclear. Trimming left V 0 bases short and J 16 bases short, with 28 bases between. CDR1 and CDR2 from the germline V gene are ENHRY and SYGVKD. The CDR3 length is 18 residues. CDR3 amino acids: CAISESNPGLRGNWDLHF. The CDR3 DNA follows: TGTGCCATCAGTGAGTCGAATCCGGGTTTACGGGGTAATTGGGATCTCCACTTT.

V and J are TRBV11-2 and TRBJ2-7; 7 bases agree with TRBD1. Unmatched junction bases numbered 11, after V lost 1 base and J lost 8 bases. CDR1 and CDR2 from the germline V gene are SGHAT and FQNNGV. CDR3 length equals 15 residues. In nucleotides, the CDR3 is TGTGCCAGCAGCTTAGCCCCCGGGACAGCTTACCAGCAGTACTTC. Protein: CASSLAPGTAYQQYF.

This sequence joins TRBV29-1 and TRBJ1-2, with TRBD1 as a possible D gene (6 bases). Germline V gene lookup returns CDR1 SQVTM and CDR2 ANQGSEA. With 4 bases removed from V and 9 bases from J, the gap between germline ends came to 15 bases. CDR3 length: 12 residues. CDR3 DNA sequence: TGCAGCGTTGGGGGGCAGGAGTCGCGCTACACCTTC. It codes for CSVGGQESRYTF.

This chain joins TRBV7-9 and TRBJ2-5, with D tentatively TRBD1 or TRBD2 (5 bases each). This CDR3 spans 14 amino acids. Germline values: CDR1 SEHNR, CDR2 FQNEAQ (reference sequence). The ends were cut back, 6 bases at V and 5 bases at J, with 16 bases in the middle. In nucleotides, the CDR3 is TGTGCCAGCAGGCCGGGACCCCCTCGCGAGACCCAGTACTTC. Amino acid sequence: CASRPGPPRETQYF. Using reference TRBV7-9 and TRBJ2-5 for the parts outside the CDR3, the full variable domain is DTGVSQNPRHKITKRGQNVTFRCDPISEHNRLYWYRQTLGQGPEFLTYFQNEAQLEKSRLLSDRFSAERPKGSFSTLEIQRTEQGDSAMYLCASRPGPPRETQYFGPGTRLLVL.

In the case of this clone: Other DNA sequences in this specimen translate into the identical CDR3. J is TRBJ2-1 and V is TRBV18; D might be TRBD2 (5 bases). From germline, CDR1 is KGHSH and CDR2 LQKENI. The CDR3 runs to 14 residues. The germline V and J ends were trimmed by 3 bases and 0 bases, with 6 bases remaining between them. The CDR3 DNA is TGTGCCAGCTCACCTGGGAGCTCCTACAATGAGCAGTTCTTC. This encodes CASSPGSSYNEQFF.

DNA of the CDR3: TGTGCCAGCAGTCGCGGGACAGGGGAAGACAATGAGCAGTTCTTC. Residues: CASSRGTGEDNEQFF. This chain joins TRBV2 and TRBJ2-1; 10 nucleotides line up with TRBD1. Germline V CDR1 and CDR2: SNHLY, FYNNEI. The CDR3 totals 15 residues. J was trimmed by 5 bases and V by 5 bases; bases with no gene match: 6.

The rearrangement links TRBV5-6 to TRBJ1-2, with 9 bases aligning to TRBD1. Germline assignment: CDR1 SGHDT and CDR2 YYEEEE. The CDR3 sequence is 15 residues long. V dropped 2 bases and J dropped 3; count of bases not matched to a gene: 5. CDR3 sequence reads: CASSFTGGGDYGYTF. The CDR3 DNA follows: TGTGCCAGCAGCTTCACAGGGGGCGGAGACTATGGCTACACCTTC.

The chain couples TRBV10-2 to TRBJ2-6; 9 bases are shared with TRBD1. V dropped 3 bases and J dropped 0; count of bases not matched to a gene: 9. The germline gives CDR1 WSHSY, CDR2 SAAADI. The CDR3 covers 19 residues. The CDR3 DNA sequence: TGCGCCAGCAGTGATATCCGGACAGGGGCGACCTCTGGGGCCAACGTCCTGACTTTC. This sequence encodes CASSDIRTGATSGANVLTF.

This chain links TRBV6-5 with TRBJ1-2; D uncertain. V shed 4 bases and J shed 7 bases, with 10 bases lying between them. The germline V gene has CDR1 MNHEY and CDR2 SVGAGI. The length of the CDR3 is 12 residues. CDR3 residues: CASSWTDPGYTF. The DNA of the CDR3 is TGTGCCAGCAGTTGGACGGACCCTGGCTACACCTTC.

The V gene is TRBV12-5, the J gene TRBJ2-3, with TRBD2 matching 10 bases. Germline values: CDR1 LGHNT, CDR2 FRNRAP. The ends lost 2 bases at V and 1 base at J; junction bases unmatched: 3. The CDR3 runs 16 residues. The CDR3 DNA reads TGTGCTAGTGGTTTGTCTAGCGGGAGTGGCACAGATACGCAGTATTTT. Translated, it gives CASGLSSGSGTDTQYF.

This clone was picked up a small number of times. The CDR3 reads CASSLKADEQYF. In DNA, the CDR3 is TGCGCCAGCAGCTTAAAGGCGGACGAGCAGTACTTC. The genes are TRBV5-1 and TRBJ2-7; D is unresolved. Germline V gene lookup returns CDR1 SGHRS and CDR2 YFSETQ. This CDR3 spans 12 amino acids. Trimming stripped 2 bases from V and 5 bases from J, with 8 bases between.

J is TRBJ2-3 and V is TRBV30; a weak D match, TRBD2 (6 bases). The CDR3 is made up of 12 amino acids. CDR1 is GTSNPN, CDR2 SVGIG, per germline (reference sequence). Trimming stripped 1 base from V and 6 bases from J, with 8 bases between. This CDR3 is CAWSARGDTQYF. The CDR3 DNA sequence: TGTGCCTGGAGTGCCCGGGGGGATACGCAGTATTTT.

The chain links TRBV19 to TRBJ1-3, with D maybe TRBD1 (5 bases). Deletions cut 1 base from V and 7 bases from J, with 5 bases between. This CDR3 region has 12 residues. CDR1 is LNHDA and CDR2 is SQIVND in the germline V gene (reference sequence). The CDR3 region is CASSIAGNTIYF. The CDR3 DNA follows: TGTGCCAGTAGTATAGCAGGGAACACCATATATTTT. Variable domain in full (rest from reference TRBV19 and TRBJ1-3): DGGITQSPKYLFRKEGQNVTLSCEQNLNHDAMYWYRQDPGQGLRLIYYSQIVNDFQKGDIAEGYSVSREKKESFPLTVTSAQKNPTAFYLCASSIAGNTIYFGEGSWLTVV.